Below, 4 T cell receptor beta chains from the same sample are listed, as sequenced in a study of CD4 and CD8 cells across lung adenocarcinoma regions. Using its own MiXCR run on the PCR reads, TCRdb lists one record per CDR3 protein. The repertoire holds around 5,500 distinct CDR3 sequences, with 50% as singletons. The source material was CD4+ T cells from the margin of a lung tumor. These receptors all come from a male donor with lung adenocarcinoma. The CD4 and CD8 labels of this study may be unreliable.

The J gene is TRBJ2-1, the V gene TRBV5-1; 9 nucleotides agree with TRBD2. The CDR3 extends over 15 amino acids. The V and J ends lost 1 base and 6 bases, in that order; junction bases with no gene match: 5. Germline V gives CDR1 SGHRS, CDR2 YFSETQ. As DNA, the CDR3 is TGCGCCAGCAGCTTGTCCGGGACTAGCACCAATGAGCAGTTCTTC. Its protein is CASSLSGTSTNEQFF.

This clonotype rates as medium-sized (0.01 to 0.1%). The CDR3 nucleotides are TGTGCCAGCAGTAGTTGGACAGGGGGTCTGACAGATACGCAGTATTTT. This gives the protein CASSSWTGGLTDTQYF. V is TRBV6-1 and J is TRBJ2-3, with 10 bases that match TRBD1. Germline CDR1 is MNHNS and CDR2 is SASEGT. The CDR3 is 16 amino acids. V was pared by 5 bases and J by 3 bases, with 8 bases of the junction left unmatched.

This clonotype was observed a few times. The chain links TRBV9 to TRBJ1-6, with D unresolved. V was clipped by 4 bases and J by 5 bases, with 13 bases between them. Looked up from germline, CDR1 is SGDLS and CDR2 is YYNGEE. CDR3 length equals 15 residues. The CDR3 loop is CASSPHLADNSPLHF. The CDR3 bases are TGTGCCAGCAGCCCTCACCTGGCGGATAATTCACCCCTCCACTTT.

In its sample, this clonotype was seen once. A read error may account for a junction end that differs from germline. In DNA, the CDR3 is TGTGCCAGCAGCTCCTTCGACGGGGGGGGGGGGGGAGAGACCCAGTATTTC. Residues: CASSSFDGGGGGETQYF. The V call is TRBV7-6, the J call TRBJ2-3, with 8 bases matching TRBD2. The CDR3 loop spans 17 amino acids. CDR1 is SGHVS, CDR2 FNYEAQ, per germline.